This T cell receptor beta chain was obtained from a study of blood T cell repertoires in COVID-19. Study-wide context: COVID-19 samples from acute and convalescent phases originated in the United States, Italy and Spain. T cells, B-cell-depleted T cells, or PBMCs supplied cDNA or gDNA.

With V trimmed by 1 base and J by 5 bases, 13 bases remained unmatched. The CDR3 spans 19 residues. Germline CDR1 is KGHSH and CDR2 is LQKENI. All enrollees were roughly 18 to 95 years old and from 24 US areas. Donors were grouped by their self-reported clinical history. Only in-frame clones appear in the TCRdb table, and some are missing; sequencing was by immunoSEQ multiplex PCR. The data show fewer than 350,000 clones, more than 75% seen once. The sample taken for sequencing was PBMCs or T cells enriched from blood (not recorded which). This receptor was taken from a woman aged 40 to 50 with acute COVID-19. The chain recombines TRBV18 with TRBJ2-1; 11 bases fit TRBD1. CDR3 sequence: CASSPQSARTGGSNNEQFF. In DNA, the CDR3 is TGTGCCAGCTCACCACAATCGGCCAGGACAGGGGGCAGTAACAATGAGCAGTTCTTC. The whole variable domain, remainder taken from reference TRBV18 and TRBJ2-1, is NAGVMQNPRHLVRRRGQEARLRCSPMKGHSHVYWYRQLPEEGLKFMVYLQKENIIDESGMPKERFSAEFPKEGPSILRIQQVVRGDSAAYFCASSPQSARTGGSNNEQFFGPGTRLTVL.